Listed here are 11 T cell receptor beta chains from one sample, sequenced in a study of cytomegalovirus exposure and HLA in healthy donors. With 60 Vbeta and 13 Jbeta primers, the PCR was carried out. Sequenced by immunoSEQ multiplex PCR; TCRdb stores in-frame clones only, minus some. The sample holds over 65,000 clones, around 80% seen once. Sequencing used PBMCs. The receptors were gathered from a man in his forties in good health and CMV-seronegative.

The chain couples TRBV28 to TRBJ2-7; unclear D gene. Germline V gene data show CDR1 as MDHEN and CDR2 as SYDVKM. With 3 bases removed from V and 0 bases from J, the gap between germline ends came to 15 bases. The CDR3 sequence is 16 residues long. In nucleotides, the CDR3 is TGTGCCAGCAGTTTCTCCCTCGTTAGTCTCTCCTACGAGCAGTACTTC. This sequence encodes CASSFSLVSLSYEQYF.

CDR3 DNA: TGTGCCAGCAGCGTCCCGACAGGGGGCGTCGAGACCCAGTACTTC. It translates to CASSVPTGGVETQYF. The V call is TRBV9, the J call TRBJ2-5; the match to TRBD1 covers 10 bases. Germline values: CDR1 SGDLS, CDR2 YYNGEE. The CDR3 extends over 15 amino acids. V shed 2 bases, J shed 5 bases, and the junction held 6 bases outside the gene matches. Full variable domain (missing parts from reference TRBV9 and TRBJ2-5): DSGVTQTPKHLITATGQRVTLRCSPRSGDLSVYWYQQSLDQGLQFLIQYYNGEERAKGNILERFSAQQFPDLHSELNLSSLELGDSALYFCASSVPTGGVETQYFGPGTRLLVL.

The genes are TRBV19 and TRBJ2-1; the match to TRBD2 covers 15 bases. CDR3 length: 19 amino acids. The J segment lost 1 base and the V segment lost 4 bases, leaving 8 bases of the junction unmatched. Germline assignment: CDR1 LNHDA and CDR2 SQIVND (reference sequence). The CDR3 is CASSRGLAGGPRSYNEQFF. CDR3 DNA sequence: TGTGCCAGTAGTAGAGGACTAGCGGGAGGGCCAAGGTCCTACAATGAGCAGTTCTTC.

This sequence joins TRBV10-3 and TRBJ1-2; 8 bases map to TRBD1. The CDR3 extends over 16 amino acids. In germline, CDR1 is ENHRY, CDR2 SYGVKD. Trimming cost V 7 bases and J 4 bases; bases outside gene matches: 14. CDR3 DNA: TGTGCCATCAAAAATCCCGGGGACAGGCCCATCTATGGCTACACCTTC. This translates into CAIKNPGDRPIYGYTF.

The CDR3 DNA sequence: TGTGCCAGCAGCTCGTTTTACGAGCAGTACTTC. Its protein is CASSSFYEQYF. The J gene is TRBJ2-5, the V gene TRBV11-2, with D hard to call. The J call is doubtful: the DNA matches TRBJ2-7 better. The CDR3 runs 11 residues. In germline, CDR1 is SGHAT, CDR2 FQNNGV.

The chain couples TRBV2 to TRBJ2-3; 8 positions match TRBD2. The germline CDR1 and CDR2 sequences are SNHLY and FYNNEI. V shed 5 bases, J shed 1 base, and the junction held 2 bases outside the gene matches. The CDR3 length is 14 residues. CDR3 in amino acids: CASSQTSGTDTQYF. The CDR3 DNA follows: TGTGCCAGCAGTCAGACTAGCGGCACAGATACGCAGTATTTT.

This chain uses TRBV12-5 with TRBJ2-3; possibly TRBD1 for D (6 bases). CDR3 length equals 13 residues. The germline gives CDR1 LGHNT, CDR2 FRNRAP. V dropped 6 bases and J dropped 5 bases, with 12 bases sitting between them. The CDR3 region is CASGPFRGDTQYF. The DNA for the CDR3 is TGTGCTAGTGGGCCTTTCAGGGGAGATACGCAGTATTTT.

The rearrangement joins TRBV28 to TRBJ2-2, with a possible D match to TRBD1 (6 bases). V was shortened by 7 bases and J by 3 bases, with 12 bases between the two germline ends. Germline values: CDR1 MDHEN, CDR2 SYDVKM. This CDR3 is 14 amino acids long. This CDR3 is CASIRGDHTGELFF. Here the CDR3 DNA reads TGTGCCAGCATCAGGGGTGATCACACCGGGGAGCTGTTTTTT.

This rearrangement joins TRBV7-2 to TRBJ2-3, with 12 bases fitting TRBD2. CDR1 is SGHTA, CDR2 FQGNSA, per germline. Trimming cost V 7 bases and J 8 bases; bases outside gene matches: 7. This CDR3 has 14 amino acids. The CDR3 loop is CASKFLAGGLTQYF. The CDR3 nucleotides are TGTGCCAGCAAGTTCCTAGCGGGAGGGCTTACGCAGTATTTT. Variable domain in full (rest from reference TRBV7-2 and TRBJ2-3): GAGVSQSPSNKVTEKGKDVELRCDPISGHTALYWYRQSLGQGLEFLIYFQGNSAPDKSGLPSDRFSAERTGGSVSTLTIQRTQQEDSAVYLCASKFLAGGLTQYFGPGTRLTVL.

The chain employs TRBV18 and TRBJ2-3; D not resolved. Trimming pared 3 bases from V and 6 bases from J, leaving 7 bases between. Germline V gene data show CDR1 as KGHSH and CDR2 as LQKENI. This CDR3 spans 12 amino acids. The CDR3 DNA sequence: TGTGCCAGCTCACCCCTTGGCGATACGCAGTATTTT. It encodes CASSPLGDTQYF.

The gene calls are TRBV7-9 and TRBJ2-2; D remains unclear. The CDR3 runs to 12 residues. Looked up from germline, CDR1 is SEHNR and CDR2 is FQNEAQ (reference sequence). The CDR3 region is CTSAANTGELFF. The CDR3 DNA sequence: TGTACCTCGGCGGCTAACACCGGGGAGCTGTTTTTT.